Sequencing of this T cell receptor beta chain was carried out in a study of T-cell memory formation after mild COVID-19. TCRdb recomputed calls from the 5' RACE reads with MiXCR, one row per CDR3 protein. The sample has more than 450,000 distinct CDR3 sequences, more than 15% seen once. The sample comprised PBMCs or a T cell subset sorted from them (not recorded which). This receptor was obtained from an adult woman who had mild COVID-19 (a few samples of this study predate the infection). Cell type and time point are not known.

CDR3 sequence (DNA): TGTGCCAGCAGCCCAGGGACGGGCGAATTAAACTACACCTTC. Encoded protein: CASSPGTGELNYTF. The rearrangement links TRBV9 to TRBJ1-2, with TRBD1 as a possible D gene (5 bases). V was trimmed by 4 bases and J by 10 bases, leaving 20 bases between them. Germline V gene data show CDR1 as SGDLS and CDR2 as YYNGEE. CDR3 size: 14 residues.